This T cell receptor (beta chain) was identified in a study of cytomegalovirus exposure and HLA in healthy donors. Findings of the study overall: According to reports, the classifier identified cytomegalovirus status with high specificity and sensitivity. Being indistinguishable, some V segments were excluded, TRBV6-2 and TRBV6-3 among them.

In regard to this clone: The antigen is not known.

It was with 60 Vbeta and 13 Jbeta primers that the PCR ran. Using immunoSEQ multiplex PCR, the repertoire was profiled, and TCRdb retains in-frame clones only, with some absent. The table shows 120,000 or so clones, with approximately 80% occurring only once. The CDR3 length is 15 residues. Germline CDR1 reads SQVTM; CDR2 reads ANQGSEA. The J segment lost 4 bases and the V segment lost 5 bases, leaving 10 bases of the junction unmatched. The sample consisted of PBMCs. V gene TRBV29-1 combines with J gene TRBJ1-5; TRBD1 agrees at 8 bases. The clonotype comes from a human donor in good health. The CDR3 loop reads CSVRLTGDPNQPQHF. CDR3 nucleotide sequence: TGCAGCGTTCGTTTGACAGGGGACCCAAATCAGCCCCAGCATTTT.